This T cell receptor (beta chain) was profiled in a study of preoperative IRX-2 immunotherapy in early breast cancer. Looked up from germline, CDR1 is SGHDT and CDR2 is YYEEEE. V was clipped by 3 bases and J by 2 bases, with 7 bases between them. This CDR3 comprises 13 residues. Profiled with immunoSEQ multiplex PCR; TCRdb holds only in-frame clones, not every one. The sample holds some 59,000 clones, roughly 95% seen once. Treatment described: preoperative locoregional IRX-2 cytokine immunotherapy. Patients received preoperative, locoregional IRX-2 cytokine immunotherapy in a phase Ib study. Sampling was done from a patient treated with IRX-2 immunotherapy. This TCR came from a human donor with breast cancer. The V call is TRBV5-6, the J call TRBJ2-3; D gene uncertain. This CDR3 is CASSSWDTDTQYF. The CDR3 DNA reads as TGTGCCAGCAGCTCCTGGGACACAGATACGCAGTATTTT.